This T cell receptor beta chain emerged from a study of T cells in Graves' hyperthyroidism and ophthalmopathy. Per germline, CDR1 SGHRS and CDR2 YFSETQ. There are 16 residues in the CDR3. V lost 5 bases and J 4 bases, leaving 21 bases between the germline ends. This clonotype was seen at least ten times. Its cognate antigen is unknown. Amplification of TCR beta CDR3 regions used RNA as the template. The TCR CDR3 was amplified in a first-round RT-PCR using the HTBI primer set. One entry per CDR3 protein results from TCRdb running MiXCR on the multiplex PCR reads. The sample consists of roughly 240,000 distinct CDR3 sequences, over 15% of them appearing once. The study, taken as a whole, reports: Blood samples included most of the expanded thyroid clonotypes exceeding 0.001.

The clonotype originates from a woman aged 18-35 years with Graves' ophthalmopathy. The chain employs TRBV5-1 and TRBJ2-5, with D perhaps matching TRBD1 or TRBD2 (5 bases each). The sequencing sample was made of blood. The CDR3 nucleotides are TGCGCCAGCAGTAAGAACCTCCCGGGGACCTTAGAGACCCAGTACTTC. Its translation: CASSKNLPGTLETQYF. The whole variable domain, remainder taken from reference TRBV5-1 and TRBJ2-5, is KAGVTQTPRYLIKTRGQQVTLSCSPISGHRSVSWYQQTPGQGLQFLFEYFSETQRNKGNFPGRFSGRQFSNSRSEMNVSTLELGDSALYLCASSKNLPGTLETQYFGPGTRLLVL.